Listed below are T cell receptor beta chains from one sample, sequenced in a study of blood T cell repertoires in COVID-19. Using immunoSEQ multiplex PCR, the repertoire was profiled, and TCRdb retains in-frame clones only, with some absent. The profile covers some 200,000 clones, with approximately 85% appearing a single time and around 3% taken by the ten largest. Sequencing used peripheral blood. The source of these receptors is a middle-aged man who had recovered from COVID-19. The CDR3 runs from the conserved cysteine through the conserved F or W. The order of the fields is D gene, CDR3 length, J gene, clone size, V gene, CDR3 DNA, CDR3 protein. D genes are given only for firm matches. Some rows have no size entry. The others give once, few or many, or a class for an expanded clone.

D gene: TRBD2; CDR3 length: 16; J gene: TRBJ2-7; clone size: NA; V gene: TRBV7-2; CDR3 DNA: TGTGCCAGCAGCCCAGACCTCACTAGCGGGACCTACGAGCAGTACTTC; CDR3 protein: CASSPDLTSGTYEQYF
D gene: TRBD1; CDR3 length: 16; J gene: TRBJ1-5; clone size: NA; V gene: TRBV20-1; CDR3 DNA: TGCAGTGCTAGTTCCGGGACAGTCTATAGCAATCAGCCCCAGCATTTT; CDR3 protein: CSASSGTVYSNQPQHF
D gene: NA; CDR3 length: 13; J gene: TRBJ2-7; clone size: NA; V gene: TRBV28; CDR3 DNA: TGTGCCAGCAGTTTATTCAGGGGCCACGAGCAGTACTTC; CDR3 protein: CASSLFRGHEQYF
D gene: TRBD2; CDR3 length: 15; J gene: TRBJ2-1; clone size: NA; V gene: TRBV5-4; CDR3 DNA: TGTGCCAGCAGCCAGGACCCAGGGACTAGATATGAGCAGTTCTTC; CDR3 protein: CASSQDPGTRYEQFF
D gene: NA; CDR3 length: 13; J gene: TRBJ2-5; clone size: NA; V gene: TRBV6-1; CDR3 DNA: TGTGCCAGCAGTGAGCGGAAGGAAAGCAGCCAGTACTTC; CDR3 protein: CASSERKESSQYF
D gene: TRBD2; CDR3 length: 13; J gene: TRBJ2-5; clone size: NA; V gene: TRBV5-1; CDR3 DNA: TGCGCCAGCAGCGAAAGCGGGAGAGAGACCCAGTACTTC; CDR3 protein: CASSESGRETQYF
D gene: NA; CDR3 length: 13; J gene: TRBJ2-7; clone size: many; V gene: TRBV19; CDR3 DNA: TGTGCCAGTAGTATTAGGACTAAGGACGAGCAGTACTTC; CDR3 protein: CASSIRTKDEQYF
D gene: NA; CDR3 length: 13; J gene: TRBJ2-1; clone size: NA; V gene: TRBV6-2/TRBV6-3; CDR3 DNA: TGTGCCAGCAGTTACGGCAGGGGAGGGGAGCAGTTCTTC; CDR3 protein: CASSYGRGGEQFF
D gene: NA; CDR3 length: 13; J gene: TRBJ1-1; clone size: NA; V gene: TRBV9; CDR3 DNA: TGTGCCAGCAGCGTAAGCCCCAACACTGAAGCTTTCTTT; CDR3 protein: CASSVSPNTEAFF
D gene: TRBD2; CDR3 length: 16; J gene: TRBJ2-5; clone size: NA; V gene: TRBV18; CDR3 DNA: TGTGCCAGCTCACCCCGAGTGGGAGGGCTCGGAGAGACCCAGTACTTC; CDR3 protein: CASSPRVGGLGETQYF
D gene: TRBD1; CDR3 length: 15; J gene: TRBJ1-1; clone size: few; V gene: TRBV5-4; CDR3 DNA: TGTGCCAGCAGCTTGGCAACAGGGGCTCACGCTGAAGCTTTCTTT; CDR3 protein: CASSLATGAHAEAFF